This T cell receptor beta chain is from a study of blood T cell repertoires in COVID-19. Study as a whole: Samples of COVID-19 (acute and convalescent) were obtained from the United States, Italy and Spain. T cells, B-cell-depleted T cells, or PBMCs provided the cDNA or gDNA that served as material.

In the original analysis: From reference gene primer amplification, estimates of nucleated cell counts were derived. TCRdb's table, derived via immunoSEQ multiplex PCR, lists solely in-frame clones and lacks some. That table supplies the V and J calls and clone size; D and trimming were determined from the DNA. There are over 95,000 clones in the sample; roughly 76% occur only once, and around 9.3% lies in the top ten. Trimming removed 7 bases from V and 0 bases from J; junction bases left unmatched: 13. Germline V lookup: CDR1 LNHDA, CDR2 SQIVND (reference sequence). This CDR3 has 18 amino acids. This clone was counted a few times.

The receptor was isolated from a human donor in a cohort sampled during active COVID-19. The chain uses TRBV19 and TRBJ1-5; 9 nucleotides agree with TRBD1. What was sequenced was peripheral blood. Here the CDR3 reads CASTSGTGRFVSNQPQHF. As DNA, the CDR3 is TGTGCCAGTACCTCCGGGACAGGGAGATTCGTTAGCAATCAGCCCCAGCATTTT. Full variable domain (missing parts from reference TRBV19 and TRBJ1-5): DGGITQSPKYLFRKEGQNVTLSCEQNLNHDAMYWYRQDPGQGLRLIYYSQIVNDFQKGDIAEGYSVSREKKESFPLTVTSAQKNPTAFYLCASTSGTGRFVSNQPQHFGDGTRLSIL.